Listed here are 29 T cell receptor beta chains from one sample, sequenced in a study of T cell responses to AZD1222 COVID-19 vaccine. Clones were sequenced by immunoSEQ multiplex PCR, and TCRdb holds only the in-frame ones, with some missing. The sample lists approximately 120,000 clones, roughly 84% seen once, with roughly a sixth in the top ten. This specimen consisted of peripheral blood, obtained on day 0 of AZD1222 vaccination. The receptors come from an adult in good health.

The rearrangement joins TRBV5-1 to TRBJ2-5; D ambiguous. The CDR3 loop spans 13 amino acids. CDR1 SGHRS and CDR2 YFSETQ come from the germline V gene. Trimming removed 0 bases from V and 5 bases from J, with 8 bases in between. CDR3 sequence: CASSLEGVETQYF. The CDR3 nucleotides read TGCGCCAGCAGCTTGGAGGGTGTGGAGACCCAGTACTTC.

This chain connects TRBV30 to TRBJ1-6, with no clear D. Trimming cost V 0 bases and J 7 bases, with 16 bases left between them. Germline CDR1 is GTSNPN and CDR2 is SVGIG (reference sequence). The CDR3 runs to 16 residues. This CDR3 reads CAWSVTTRMGNSPLHF. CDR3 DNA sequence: TGTGCCTGGAGTGTAACCACTCGAATGGGGAATTCACCCCTCCACTTT.

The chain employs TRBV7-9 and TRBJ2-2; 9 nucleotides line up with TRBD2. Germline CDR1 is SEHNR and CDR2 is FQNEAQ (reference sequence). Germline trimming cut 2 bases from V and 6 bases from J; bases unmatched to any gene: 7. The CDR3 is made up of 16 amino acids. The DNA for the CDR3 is TGTGCCAGCAGCTTATCGTGGGGGACTAGCCCCGGGGAGCTGTTTTTT. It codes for CASSLSWGTSPGELFF.

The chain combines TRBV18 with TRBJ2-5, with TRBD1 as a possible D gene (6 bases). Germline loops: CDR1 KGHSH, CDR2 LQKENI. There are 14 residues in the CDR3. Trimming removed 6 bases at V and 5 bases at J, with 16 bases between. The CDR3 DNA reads TGTGCCAGCTCGCAAACAGGAAGGGGGGAGACCCAGTACTTC. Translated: CASSQTGRGETQYF.

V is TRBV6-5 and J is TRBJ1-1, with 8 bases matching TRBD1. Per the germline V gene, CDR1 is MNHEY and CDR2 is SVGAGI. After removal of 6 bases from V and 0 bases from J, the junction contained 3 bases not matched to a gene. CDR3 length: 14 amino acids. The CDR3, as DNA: TGTGCCAGCAGAATGGACAGGGTGAACACTGAAGCTTTCTTT. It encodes CASRMDRVNTEAFF.

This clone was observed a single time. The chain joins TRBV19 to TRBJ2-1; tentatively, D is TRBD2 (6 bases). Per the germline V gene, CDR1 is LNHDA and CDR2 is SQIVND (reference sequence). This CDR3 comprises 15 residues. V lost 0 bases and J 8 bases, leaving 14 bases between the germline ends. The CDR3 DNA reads TGTGCCAGTAGTATAGATGGGCGGTGGGAGGATGAGCAGTTCTTC. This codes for CASSIDGRWEDEQFF. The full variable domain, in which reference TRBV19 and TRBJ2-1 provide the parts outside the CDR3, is DGGITQSPKYLFRKEGQNVTLSCEQNLNHDAMYWYRQDPGQGLRLIYYSQIVNDFQKGDIAEGYSVSREKKESFPLTVTSAQKNPTAFYLCASSIDGRWEDEQFFGPGTRLTVL.

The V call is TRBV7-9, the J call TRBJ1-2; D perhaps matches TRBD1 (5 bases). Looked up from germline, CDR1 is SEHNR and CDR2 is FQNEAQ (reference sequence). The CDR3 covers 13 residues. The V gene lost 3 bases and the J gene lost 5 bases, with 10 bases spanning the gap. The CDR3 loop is CASSFEGLYGYTF. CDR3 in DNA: TGTGCCAGCAGCTTTGAGGGGCTGTATGGCTACACCTTC. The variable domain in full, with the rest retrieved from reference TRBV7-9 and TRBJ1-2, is DTGVSQNPRHKITKRGQNVTFRCDPISEHNRLYWYRQTLGQGPEFLTYFQNEAQLEKSRLLSDRFSAERPKGSFSTLEIQRTEQGDSAMYLCASSFEGLYGYTFGSGTRLTVV.

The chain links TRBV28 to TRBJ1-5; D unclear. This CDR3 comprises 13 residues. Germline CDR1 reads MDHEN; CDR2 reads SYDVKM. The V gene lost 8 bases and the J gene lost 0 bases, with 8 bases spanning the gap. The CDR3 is CASGTDSNQPQHF. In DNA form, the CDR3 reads TGTGCCAGCGGTACAGATAGCAATCAGCCCCAGCATTTT.

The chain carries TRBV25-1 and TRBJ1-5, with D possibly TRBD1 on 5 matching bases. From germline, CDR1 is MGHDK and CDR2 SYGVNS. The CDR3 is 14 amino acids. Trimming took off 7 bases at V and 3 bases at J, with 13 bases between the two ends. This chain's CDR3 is CASKGLGVNQPQHF. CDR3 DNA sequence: TGTGCCAGCAAGGGATTGGGGGTCAATCAGCCCCAGCATTTT.

The CDR3 region is CASSLSRGVNTEAFF. As DNA, the CDR3 is TGTGCCAGCAGTTTATCCAGGGGGGTGAACACTGAAGCTTTCTTT. The chain is built from TRBV28 and TRBJ1-1, with TRBD1 identical over 7 bases. V was clipped by 1 base and J by 0 bases; unmatched bases: 2. CDR3 length equals 15 residues. Germline V gene sequence: CDR1 MDHEN, CDR2 SYDVKM. Full variable domain (remainder filled in from reference TRBV28 and TRBJ1-1): DVKVTQSSRYLVKRTGEKVFLECVQDMDHENMFWYRQDPGLGLRLIYFSYDVKMKEKGDIPEGYSVSREKKERFSLILESASTNQTSMYLCASSLSRGVNTEAFFGQGTRLTVV.

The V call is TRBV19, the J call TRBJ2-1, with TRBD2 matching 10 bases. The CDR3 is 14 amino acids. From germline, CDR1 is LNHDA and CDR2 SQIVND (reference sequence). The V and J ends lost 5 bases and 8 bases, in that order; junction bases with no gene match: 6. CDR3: CASSHGTSVYEQFF. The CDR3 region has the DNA TGTGCCAGTAGTCACGGGACTAGCGTTTATGAGCAGTTCTTC. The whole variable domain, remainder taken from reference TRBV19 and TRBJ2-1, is DGGITQSPKYLFRKEGQNVTLSCEQNLNHDAMYWYRQDPGQGLRLIYYSQIVNDFQKGDIAEGYSVSREKKESFPLTVTSAQKNPTAFYLCASSHGTSVYEQFFGPGTRLTVL.

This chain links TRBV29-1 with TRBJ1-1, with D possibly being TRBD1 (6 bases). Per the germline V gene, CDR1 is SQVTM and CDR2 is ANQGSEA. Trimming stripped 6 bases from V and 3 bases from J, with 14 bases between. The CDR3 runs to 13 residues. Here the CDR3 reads CSVSEGGDTEAFF. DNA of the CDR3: TGCAGCGTATCGGAAGGGGGGGACACTGAAGCTTTCTTT.

The CDR3 loop reads CASTMIRWETQYF. The CDR3 DNA is TGTGCCAGCACCATGATTCGGTGGGAGACCCAGTACTTC. This chain joins TRBV2 and TRBJ2-5; no firm D call. This CDR3 has 13 amino acids. Germline V lookup: CDR1 SNHLY, CDR2 FYNNEI. The V gene lost 7 bases and the J gene lost 5 bases, with 14 bases spanning the gap.

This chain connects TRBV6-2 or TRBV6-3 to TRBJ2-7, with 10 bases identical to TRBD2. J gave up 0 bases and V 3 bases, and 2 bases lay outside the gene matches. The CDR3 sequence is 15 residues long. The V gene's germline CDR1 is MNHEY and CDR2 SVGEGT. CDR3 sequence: CASSYGTSASYEQYF. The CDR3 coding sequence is TGTGCCAGCAGTTATGGGACTAGCGCCTCCTACGAGCAGTACTTC.

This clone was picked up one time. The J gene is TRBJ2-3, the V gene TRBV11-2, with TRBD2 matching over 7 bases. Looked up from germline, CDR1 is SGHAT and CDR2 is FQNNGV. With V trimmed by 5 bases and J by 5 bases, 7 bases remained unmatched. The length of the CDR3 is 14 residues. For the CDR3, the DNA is TGTGCCAGCAGCGGGCCCCCGGGGGGAGATACGCAGTATTTT. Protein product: CASSGPPGGDTQYF.

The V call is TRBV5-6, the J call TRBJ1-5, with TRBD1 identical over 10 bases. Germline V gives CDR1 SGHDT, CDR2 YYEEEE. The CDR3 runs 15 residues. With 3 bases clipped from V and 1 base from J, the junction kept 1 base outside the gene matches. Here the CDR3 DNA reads TGTGCCAGCAGCTGGACAGGGGGGAGCAATCAGCCCCAGCATTTT. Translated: CASSWTGGSNQPQHF.

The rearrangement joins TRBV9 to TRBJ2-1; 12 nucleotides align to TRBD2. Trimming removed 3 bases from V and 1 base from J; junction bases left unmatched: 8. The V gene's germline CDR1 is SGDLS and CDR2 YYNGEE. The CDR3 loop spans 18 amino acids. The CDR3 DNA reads TGTGCCAGCAGCGCCCGTGGGACTAGCGGGTGGTCCTACAATGAGCAGTTCTTC. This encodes CASSARGTSGWSYNEQFF.

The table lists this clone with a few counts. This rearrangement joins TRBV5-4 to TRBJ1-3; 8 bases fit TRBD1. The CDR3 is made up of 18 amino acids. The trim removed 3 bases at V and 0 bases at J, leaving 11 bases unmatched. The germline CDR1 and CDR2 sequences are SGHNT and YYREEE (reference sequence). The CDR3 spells CASSYGPGQVISGNTIYF. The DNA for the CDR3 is TGTGCCAGCAGCTATGGCCCGGGACAGGTAATCTCTGGAAACACCATATATTTT.

For the CDR3, the DNA is TGTGCCAGCAGTTATGTAGGGGCCGGAGAGACCCAGTACTTC. This encodes CASSYVGAGETQYF. This chain joins TRBV6-5 and TRBJ2-5; maybe TRBD1 (5 bases). The V gene lost 3 bases and the J gene lost 4 bases, with 12 bases spanning the gap. The V gene's germline CDR1 is MNHEY and CDR2 SVGAGI. The CDR3 is 14 residues long.

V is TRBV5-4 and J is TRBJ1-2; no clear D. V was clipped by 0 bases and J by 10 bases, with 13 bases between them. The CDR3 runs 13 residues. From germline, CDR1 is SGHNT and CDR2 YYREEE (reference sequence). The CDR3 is CASSLARQRYYTF. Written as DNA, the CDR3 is TGTGCCAGCAGCTTGGCCCGGCAGCGATACTACACCTTC.

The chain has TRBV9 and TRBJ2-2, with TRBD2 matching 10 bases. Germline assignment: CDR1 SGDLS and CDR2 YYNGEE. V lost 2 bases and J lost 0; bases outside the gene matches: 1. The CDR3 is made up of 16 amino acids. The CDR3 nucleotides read TGTGCCAGCAGCGTCACTAGCGGGGCGAACACCGGGGAGCTGTTTTTT. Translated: CASSVTSGANTGELFF.

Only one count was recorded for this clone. The CDR3: CASSQWGGYGYTF. Here the CDR3 DNA reads TGTGCCAGCAGTCAATGGGGTGGCTATGGCTACACCTTC. This chain links TRBV27 with TRBJ1-2; D is unresolved. V lost 5 bases, J lost 4 bases, and 11 bases lay in between. Germline V gene sequence: CDR1 MNHEY, CDR2 SMNVEV (reference sequence). The CDR3 is made up of 13 amino acids.

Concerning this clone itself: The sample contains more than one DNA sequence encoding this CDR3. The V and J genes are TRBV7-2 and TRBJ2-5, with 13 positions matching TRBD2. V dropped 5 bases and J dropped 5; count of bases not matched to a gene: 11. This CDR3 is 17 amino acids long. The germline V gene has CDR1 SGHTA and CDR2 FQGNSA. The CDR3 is CASSPSLAGGARETQYF. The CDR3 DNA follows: TGTGCCAGCAGCCCCTCACTAGCGGGGGGGGCCCGGGAGACCCAGTACTTC.

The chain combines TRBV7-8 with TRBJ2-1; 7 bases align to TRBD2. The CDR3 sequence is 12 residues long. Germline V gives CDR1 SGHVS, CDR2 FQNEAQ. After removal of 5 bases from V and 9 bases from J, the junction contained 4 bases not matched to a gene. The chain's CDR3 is CASSLTSVEQFF. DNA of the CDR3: TGTGCCAGCAGCCTTACTAGCGTTGAGCAGTTCTTC.

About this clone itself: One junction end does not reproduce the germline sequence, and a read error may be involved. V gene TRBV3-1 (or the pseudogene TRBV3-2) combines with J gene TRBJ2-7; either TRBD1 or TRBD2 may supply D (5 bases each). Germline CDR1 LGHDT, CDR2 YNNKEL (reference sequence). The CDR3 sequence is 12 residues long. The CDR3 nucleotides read TGCGCCTCGGGACGGAGCTCCTACGAGCAGTACTTC. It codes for CASGRSSYEQYF.

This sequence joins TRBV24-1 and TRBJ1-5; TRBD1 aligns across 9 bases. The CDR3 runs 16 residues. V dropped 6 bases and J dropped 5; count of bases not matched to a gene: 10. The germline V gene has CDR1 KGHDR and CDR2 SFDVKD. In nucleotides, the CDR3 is TGTGCCACCAGTTTGCGACAGGGGGTTGGGGATCAGCCCCAGCATTTT. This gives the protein CATSLRQGVGDQPQHF.

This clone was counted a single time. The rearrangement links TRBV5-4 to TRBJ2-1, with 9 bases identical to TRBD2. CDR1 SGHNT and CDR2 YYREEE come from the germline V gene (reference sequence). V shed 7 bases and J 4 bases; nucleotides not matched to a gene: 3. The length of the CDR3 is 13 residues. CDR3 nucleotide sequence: TGTGCCAGCCGACTAGCGGCTTACAATGAGCAGTTCTTC. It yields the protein CASRLAAYNEQFF.

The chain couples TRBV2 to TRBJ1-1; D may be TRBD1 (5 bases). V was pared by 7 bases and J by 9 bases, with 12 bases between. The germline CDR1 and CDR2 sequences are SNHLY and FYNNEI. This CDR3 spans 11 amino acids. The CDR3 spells CASTDNRKAFF. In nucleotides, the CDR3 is TGTGCCAGCACGGACAACCGAAAAGCTTTCTTT.

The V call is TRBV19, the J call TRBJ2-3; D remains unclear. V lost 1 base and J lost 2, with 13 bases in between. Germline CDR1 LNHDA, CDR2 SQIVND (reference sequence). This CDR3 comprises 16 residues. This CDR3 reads CASSIGGVRATDTQYF. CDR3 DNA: TGTGCCAGTAGTATAGGCGGTGTCAGAGCCACAGATACGCAGTATTTT.